The next 19 T cell receptor beta chains were all read from a single sample in a study of blood T cell repertoires in COVID-19. Using immunoSEQ multiplex PCR, the repertoire was profiled, and TCRdb retains in-frame clones only, with some absent. The table shows 150,000 to 180,000 clones, with 70% to 85% occurring only once. The sequenced sample consisted of peripheral blood. All receptors come from a man aged 60 to 69 with COVID-19, enrolled during active disease.

This clone was detected only a few times. Distinct nucleotide sequences in the sample also encode this CDR3. This chain uses TRBV5-1 with TRBJ2-7, with 13 bases that match TRBD2. V trimming: 3 bases; J trimming: 6 bases; junction bases outside the gene matches: 3. CDR1 and CDR2 from the germline V gene are SGHRS and YFSETQ. The CDR3 sequence is 14 residues long. The CDR3 coding sequence is TGCGCCAGCAGCTCCGGACTAGCGGGAGTCGAGCAGTACTTC. It yields the protein CASSSGLAGVEQYF. The whole variable domain, remainder taken from reference TRBV5-1 and TRBJ2-7, is KAGVTQTPRYLIKTRGQQVTLSCSPISGHRSVSWYQQTPGQGLQFLFEYFSETQRNKGNFPGRFSGRQFSNSRSEMNVSTLELGDSALYLCASSSGLAGVEQYFGPGTRLTVT.

V and J are TRBV5-1 and TRBJ1-1; tentative D call: TRBD1 (5 bases). The germline gives CDR1 SGHRS, CDR2 YFSETQ. V was shortened by 6 bases and J by 0 bases, with 24 bases between the two germline ends. This CDR3 contains 18 residues. CDR3 sequence: CASKDPLPDTYMNTEAFF. CDR3 DNA sequence: TGCGCCAGCAAAGACCCTCTCCCGGACACCTACATGAACACTGAAGCTTTCTTT.

The gene calls are TRBV5-1 and TRBJ2-1; a possible D gene is TRBD2 (6 bases). This CDR3 has 14 amino acids. Trimming took 2 bases from V and 0 from J, leaving 6 bases between them. Germline V CDR1 and CDR2: SGHRS, YFSETQ. For the CDR3, the DNA is TGCGCCAGCAGCTTCGGGGGCTCCTACAATGAGCAGTTCTTC. Protein sequence: CASSFGGSYNEQFF. Complete variable domain (other parts from reference TRBV5-1 and TRBJ2-1): KAGVTQTPRYLIKTRGQQVTLSCSPISGHRSVSWYQQTPGQGLQFLFEYFSETQRNKGNFPGRFSGRQFSNSRSEMNVSTLELGDSALYLCASSFGGSYNEQFFGPGTRLTVL.

The chain has TRBV7-2 and TRBJ1-2, with no clear D. CDR1 and CDR2 from the germline V gene are SGHTA and FQGNSA. CDR3 length equals 13 residues. The V and J ends lost 1 base and 3 bases respectively, with 6 bases between them. The CDR3 reads CASSLDGDYGYTF. CDR3 coding DNA: TGTGCCAGCAGCTTAGACGGGGACTATGGCTACACCTTC.

This chain links TRBV11-2 with TRBJ1-4; tentative D call: TRBD1 (6 bases). The CDR3 has 14 amino acids. Trimming cost V 3 bases and J 8 bases, with 13 bases left between them. From germline, CDR1 is SGHAT and CDR2 FQNNGV. CDR3 sequence reads: CASSLLPGQEKLFF. The CDR3 nucleotides are TGTGCCAGCAGCTTGCTGCCGGGACAAGAAAAACTGTTTTTT.

The J gene is TRBJ1-2, the V gene TRBV9; D call uncertain. CDR1 SGDLS and CDR2 YYNGEE come from the germline V gene. V lost 3 bases and J lost 2, with 14 bases in between. This CDR3 has 15 amino acids. CDR3 loop: CASSAQAQVNYGYTF. As DNA, the CDR3 is TGTGCCAGCAGCGCTCAAGCTCAGGTCAACTATGGCTACACCTTC. Drawing the rest from reference TRBV9 and TRBJ1-2, the complete variable domain is DSGVTQTPKHLITATGQRVTLRCSPRSGDLSVYWYQQSLDQGLQFLIQYYNGEERAKGNILERFSAQQFPDLHSELNLSSLELGDSALYFCASSAQAQVNYGYTFGSGTRLTVV.

The rearrangement joins TRBV28 to TRBJ2-3; TRBD1 agrees at 9 bases. Germline assignment: CDR1 MDHEN and CDR2 SYDVKM. The CDR3 runs 17 residues. V trimming: 4 bases; J trimming: 4 bases; junction bases outside the gene matches: 12. The DNA of the CDR3 is TGTGCCAGCAGTTCTCACCCCGGACAGGGGTTGGCAGATACGCAGTATTTT. It codes for CASSSHPGQGLADTQYF. Filled out from reference TRBV28 and TRBJ2-3, the complete variable domain reads DVKVTQSSRYLVKRTGEKVFLECVQDMDHENMFWYRQDPGLGLRLIYFSYDVKMKEKGDIPEGYSVSREKKERFSLILESASTNQTSMYLCASSSHPGQGLADTQYFGPGTRLTVL.

CDR3 protein: CASSPPRTGVRYEQYF. The CDR3 DNA is TGTGCCAGCAGTCCCCCCCGGACAGGGGTTCGATACGAGCAGTACTTC. This chain joins TRBV6-2 or TRBV6-3 and TRBJ2-7, with 9 nucleotides matching TRBD1. The CDR3 runs 16 residues. The V segment lost 5 bases and the J segment 4 bases; nucleotides outside the gene matches: 12. CDR1 is MNHEY and CDR2 is SVGEGT in the germline V gene.

The genes are TRBV5-1 and TRBJ2-7, with TRBD1 as a possible D gene (8 bases). The CDR3 runs 13 residues. Germline CDR1 is SGHRS and CDR2 is YFSETQ. V lost 4 bases and J lost 5, with 13 bases in between. The CDR3 spells CASSGQGGDEQYF. In DNA form, the CDR3 reads TGCGCCAGCAGCGGACAGGGAGGGGACGAGCAGTACTTC.

This clone was picked up one time. The CDR3 loop is CASAGESNQPQHF. In nucleotides, the CDR3 is TGTGCCAGCGCAGGGGAGAGCAATCAGCCCCAGCATTTT. The rearrangement joins TRBV6-4 to TRBJ1-5, with D possibly TRBD1 on 6 matching bases. With 8 bases removed from V and 1 base from J, the gap between germline ends came to 9 bases. The CDR3 runs 13 residues. CDR1 is MRHNA, CDR2 SNTAGT, per germline.

The J gene is TRBJ2-1, the V gene TRBV6-6; maybe TRBD1 (5 bases). CDR1 and CDR2 (germline): MNHNY, SVGAGI (reference sequence). V gave up 2 bases and J gave up 10 bases, with 9 bases separating them. This CDR3 is built from 12 residues. The CDR3 here is CASSYPRAEQFF. CDR3 sequence (DNA): TGTGCCAGCAGTTACCCCAGGGCCGAGCAGTTCTTC.

The chain joins TRBV30 to TRBJ1-3, with 9 bases that match TRBD1. CDR1 is GTSNPN, CDR2 SVGIG, per germline (reference sequence). The J segment lost 4 bases and the V segment lost 2 bases, leaving 3 bases of the junction unmatched. This CDR3 has 14 residues. The CDR3 reads CAWSTQGAGNTIYF. The CDR3 DNA sequence: TGTGCCTGGAGTACACAGGGGGCCGGAAACACCATATATTTT. Based on the CDR3 plus reference TRBV30 and TRBJ1-3, the full variable domain is SQTIHQWPATLVQPVGSPLSLECTVEGTSNPNLYWYRQAAGRGLQLLFYSVGIGQISSEVPQNLSASRPQDRQFILSSKKLLLSDSGFYLCAWSTQGAGNTIYFGEGSWLTVV.

The chain combines TRBV5-4 with TRBJ2-7, with 8 nucleotides matching TRBD2. There are 15 residues in the CDR3. Germline CDR1 and CDR2: SGHNT and YYREEE (reference sequence). V lost 4 bases and J lost 5; bases outside the gene matches: 11. The CDR3 DNA follows: TGTGCCAGCAGCCGGGAACGGGGGGGTTTCGACGAGCAGTACTTC. Encoded protein: CASSRERGGFDEQYF.

This clone occurred a few times. This rearrangement joins TRBV29-1 to TRBJ1-2; TRBD1 matches 7 bases. Looked up from germline, CDR1 is SQVTM and CDR2 is ANQGSEA. This CDR3 has 13 residues. J gave up 6 bases and V 7 bases, and 11 bases lay outside the gene matches. The CDR3 nucleotides are TGCAGCGCTGACCCGACAGGGATAAATGGCTACACCTTC. Translating it yields CSADPTGINGYTF.

This chain uses TRBV19 with TRBJ1-3, with TRBD1 matching 7 bases. Germline CDR1 and CDR2: LNHDA and SQIVND (reference sequence). V lost 7 bases and J lost 4; bases outside the gene matches: 10. There are 15 residues in the CDR3. The CDR3, as DNA: TGTGCCAGTACCTCGACAGGGATGGCCGGAAACACCATATATTTT. Its protein product is CASTSTGMAGNTIYF.

V usage is TRBV28 and J usage is TRBJ2-7, with 16 bases lining up with TRBD2. The CDR3 is 16 residues long. CDR1 MDHEN and CDR2 SYDVKM come from the germline V gene. J lost 2 bases, V lost 2 bases, and 0 bases had no gene match. CDR3: CASSLGTSGRAYEQYF. The CDR3 DNA follows: TGTGCCAGCAGTTTAGGGACTAGCGGGAGGGCCTACGAGCAGTACTTC.

The rearrangement joins TRBV7-9 to TRBJ2-7, with TRBD1 as a possible D gene (5 bases). V lost 1 base to trimming and J lost 7 bases, with 14 bases between them. The germline V gene has CDR1 SEHNR and CDR2 FQNEAQ (reference sequence). CDR3 length: 14 residues. Written as DNA, the CDR3 is TGTGCCAGCAGCTTAGTGCAGGGCCTCGGTGAGCAGTACTTC. Translating it yields CASSLVQGLGEQYF.

The chain is built from TRBV2 and TRBJ2-6; tentative D call: TRBD2 (6 bases). The V gene's germline CDR1 is SNHLY and CDR2 FYNNEI. V gave up 2 bases and J gave up 13 bases, with 15 bases separating them. This CDR3 comprises 14 residues. This CDR3 reads CASSEREGTLVLTF. CDR3 DNA: TGTGCCAGCAGTGAAAGGGAAGGGACTCTAGTCCTGACTTTC. Based on the CDR3 plus reference TRBV2 and TRBJ2-6, the full variable domain is EPEVTQTPSHQVTQMGQEVILRCVPISNHLYFYWYRQILGQKVEFLVSFYNNEISEKSEIFDDQFSVERPDGSNFTLKIRSTKLEDSAMYFCASSEREGTLVLTFGAGSRLTVL.

The V and J genes are TRBV9 and TRBJ2-3; D is possibly TRBD1 (5 bases). This CDR3 has 16 amino acids. V lost 0 bases and J lost 0, with 11 bases in between. The germline CDR1 and CDR2 sequences are SGDLS and YYNGEE. The CDR3 region has the DNA TGTGCCAGCAGCGTAGGGACAACCTCTAGCACAGATACGCAGTATTTT. This codes for CASSVGTTSSTDTQYF.